The TCR beta chain under discussion was sequenced for a study of blood T cell repertoires in COVID-19 (dated by TCRdb to the early 2020s). Notes on the research overall: Samples from collaborators originated in the United States, Italy and Spain and spanned both the acute and convalescent phases of COVID-19. The repertoires were released in a freely available public database meant as a resource for research on the immune response to SARS-CoV-2. Where HLA class I and class II types were available, the types were taken from metadata supplied by the sample provider, not from assay-based typing. A de-identified subject ID, COVID-19 status, age in years and sex were almost always included in the sample metadata. Deeply sampled blood TCRbeta repertoires from subjects exposed to, actively infected with, or recovered from COVID-19 were included in the dataset. The material from the prospective study consisted of cDNA or gDNA derived from T cells, B-cell-depleted T cells, or PBMCs. Samples were obtained from the ongoing ImmuneRACE study (first 160 participants) and from 1,254 subjects provided by 6 global collaborators.

About this clone: Its antigen remains undetermined. No base qualities exist here, and no much larger clone lies one base off it.

The CDR3 runs 14 amino acids, cysteine and phenylalanine included. The DNA shown is the 42-base CDR3, in frame from base 1. The junction shows trimming of 2 bases on V and 2 bases on J, plus 7 bases between the germline ends. Looking up the germline V gene (reference sequence) yields CDR1 LGHDT and CDR2 YNNKEL. The collaborating institutions used their own protocols to collect whole blood in K2EDTA tubes. For TCRbeta analysis, collaborator samples were shipped as frozen whole blood, as isolated PBMCs, or as DNA extracted from either sample type. TCRbeta CDR3 regions were amplified from genomic DNA using the immunoSEQ Assay, a bias-controlled multiplex PCR. The paper's data handling went like this. The number of nucleated cells in each sample was estimated from the amplification of reference gene primers within the assay. To quantify the absolute abundance of each unique TCRbeta CDR3 rearrangement, sequence reads were collapsed and filtered. Productive Simpson clonality was computed per sample as the square root of Simpson's diversity index over productive rearrangements. This is the immuneACCESS table as TCRdb keeps it, with only in-frame sequences that have V and J called. A part of the clones is gone; compared with another copy, unresolved V genes explain less than half, and the rest is unexplained. That table is the source of V, J and clone size, and D and trimming were worked out from the DNA. In all, the sample holds some 400,000 clones, and about 90% of those were seen once. The ten largest clonotypes hold 6.5% to 8% of the sample.

The full study reports these points: The quantity of clinical and demographic metadata differed by source and by participant and was supplied without curation.

Material for sequencing was peripheral blood. This receptor was obtained from a man aged 18 to 30 with active or convalescent COVID-19. The chain joins TRBV3-1 (or the pseudogene TRBV3-2) to TRBJ1-5, with no confidently assigned D gene. The bases read TGTGCCAGCAGCCAAACATCCGGCAATCAGCCCCAGCATTTT. Its translation is CASSQTSGNQPQHF.